A single sample is the source of the 29 T cell receptor beta chains below, sequenced in a study of blood T cells in healthy people across ages (dated by TCRdb to 2014 to 2015). Libraries were prepared through 5' RACE. TCRdb names Illumina HiSeq 2500 as the instrument used. A second PCR of roughly 6 to 11 cycles was run with a J-beta primer mix and a sample-barcoded 5' primer. TCRdb cleaned the public reads at Q25 with fastp, built clones with MiXCR and kept in-frame beta chains. CDR3 protein sequences are deduplicated, and each keeps its most common genes and DNA. Counted in this sample were roughly 1,700,000 distinct CDR3 sequences; 28% of them appeared once. The top ten constitute roughly 8.2% of the sample. The sequenced sample was blood. These receptor sequences come from a woman in her twenties or thirties in good health.

The chain links TRBV20-1 to TRBJ2-7; 7 nucleotides match TRBD2. J gave up 4 bases and V 3 bases, and 9 bases lay outside the gene matches. CDR1 and CDR2 from the germline V gene are DFQATT and SNEGSKA (reference sequence). CDR3 length: 14 residues. DNA of the CDR3: TGCAGTGCTAGCGGGACCGGGAGGCTTTACGAGCAGTACTTC. Translating it yields CSASGTGRLYEQYF.

The CDR3 region is CASSYSFKREGPEQFF. The DNA of the CDR3 is TGTGCCAGCAGTTACTCCTTCAAGCGGGAGGGCCCTGAGCAGTTCTTC. The V and J genes are TRBV6-2 or TRBV6-3 and TRBJ2-1, with 10 bases that match TRBD2. V dropped 0 bases and J dropped 9; count of bases not matched to a gene: 8. This CDR3 contains 16 residues. The germline V gene has CDR1 MNHEY and CDR2 SVGEGT.

This clonotype appeared a few times. The chain has TRBV30 and TRBJ2-5; 10 bases fit TRBD2. CDR3 length: 17 amino acids. Germline-derived CDR1 and CDR2 are GTSNPN and SVGIG (reference sequence). V was clipped by 2 bases and J by 2 bases; unmatched bases: 11. CDR3 nucleotide sequence: TGTGCCTGGAGTCAGCTAGCGGGAGACGTGCGACAAGAGACCCAGTACTTC. Its translation is CAWSQLAGDVRQETQYF.

Only a few counts were recorded for this clonotype. This chain links TRBV5-6 with TRBJ2-1, with 12 bases lining up with TRBD2. This CDR3 has 12 amino acids. Trimming took 4 bases from V and 14 from J; bases not matched to a gene: 4. Germline CDR1 reads SGHDT; CDR2 reads YYEEEE. The CDR3 nucleotides read TGTGCCAGCAGCACAACTAGCGGGAGGAAGTTCTTC. This sequence encodes CASSTTSGRKFF.

The chain uses TRBV20-1 and TRBJ1-2; 7 bases fit TRBD1. CDR1 DFQATT and CDR2 SNEGSKA come from the germline V gene (reference sequence). CDR3 size: 15 residues. V trimming: 2 bases; J trimming: 3 bases; junction bases outside the gene matches: 9. CDR3 amino acids: CSARSFQGDDYGYTF. The CDR3 DNA reads as TGCAGTGCTAGATCTTTCCAGGGGGACGACTATGGCTACACCTTC.

The chain combines TRBV12-3 or TRBV12-4 with TRBJ1-5; maybe TRBD1 (5 bases). This CDR3 is built from 15 residues. V lost 6 bases to trimming and J lost 3 bases, with 15 bases between them. CDR3 region: CASSSGGSINQPQHF. In DNA form, the CDR3 reads TGTGCCAGCAGCTCGGGGGGTAGTATCAATCAGCCCCAGCATTTT.

On this clonotype itself: A much more abundant neighbour one base away suggests this may be a read error. This chain connects TRBV7-9 to TRBJ2-7; TRBD2 is a possible D gene (5 bases). V lost 3 bases, J lost 1 base, and 13 bases lay in between. The CDR3 loop spans 15 amino acids. Germline V lookup: CDR1 SEHNR, CDR2 FQNEAQ (reference sequence). CDR3 nucleotide sequence: TGTGCCAGCAGCTTCGTAGGACGGGGTTCCTACGAGCAGTACTTC. It yields the protein CASSFVGRGSYEQYF. Full variable domain (outside the CDR3, taken from reference TRBV7-9 and TRBJ2-7): DTGVSQNPRHKITKRGQNVTFRCDPISEHNRLYWYRQTLGQGPEFLTYFQNEAQLEKSRLLSDRFSAERPKGSFSTLEIQRTEQGDSAMYLCASSFVGRGSYEQYFGPGTRLTVT.

Only a few counts were recorded for this clonotype. CDR3 DNA sequence: TGCAGTGCTCTAGAGTCCCAATCAGATACGCAGTATTTT. This codes for CSALESQSDTQYF. V and J are TRBV20-1 and TRBJ2-3; D unclear. The CDR3 extends over 13 amino acids. The germline V and J ends were trimmed by 5 bases and 4 bases, with 13 bases remaining between them. Germline V lookup: CDR1 DFQATT, CDR2 SNEGSKA (reference sequence).

The chain employs TRBV28 and TRBJ2-2; 8 nucleotides agree with TRBD1. CDR1 and CDR2 from the germline V gene are MDHEN and SYDVKM. Unmatched junction bases numbered 10, after V lost 11 bases and J lost 8 bases. This CDR3 comprises 13 residues. Here the CDR3 DNA reads TGTGCCGTCCGGCGGGACAGGAGGGGGGAGCTGTTTTTT. Translated: CAVRRDRRGELFF. The full variable domain, in which reference TRBV28 and TRBJ2-2 provide the parts outside the CDR3, is DVKVTQSSRYLVKRTGEKVFLECVQDMDHENMFWYRQDPGLGLRLIYFSYDVKMKEKGDIPEGYSVSREKKERFSLILESASTNQTSMYLCAVRRDRRGELFFGEGSRLTVL.

With regard to this clonotype: A much larger clone is a single base away; this may be a read error. The V and J genes are TRBV29-1 and TRBJ2-4, with 15 nucleotides matching TRBD2. The V segment lost 7 bases and the J segment 13 bases; nucleotides outside the gene matches: 11. CDR3 length equals 14 residues. Looked up from germline, CDR1 is SQVTM and CDR2 is ANQGSEA. In DNA form, the CDR3 reads TGCAGCGCAGGACTAGCGGGAGGGCACGGTGAGCAGTACTTC. It encodes CSAGLAGGHGEQYF. The full variable domain, its missing parts supplied by reference TRBV29-1 and TRBJ2-4, is SAVISQKPSRDICQRGTSLTIQCQVDSQVTMMFWYRQQPGQSLTLIATANQGSEATYESGFVIDKFPISRPNLTFSTLTVSNMSPEDSSIYLCSAGLAGGHGEQYFGAGTRLSVL.

As to this clonotype: A single base separates this from a much larger clone, so it may be a read error. CDR3 coding DNA: TGTGCCAACAGTTCTAGACAGGGGGTAAACATTCAGTACTTC. Translation gives CANSSRQGVNIQYF. The chain employs TRBV6-6 and TRBJ2-4, with TRBD1 identical over 9 bases. The CDR3 extends over 14 amino acids. Germline V CDR1 and CDR2: MNHNY, SVGAGI (reference sequence).

This clonotype was recorded a few times. The V gene is TRBV28, the J gene TRBJ1-2; no definite D call. The CDR3 runs to 14 residues. Germline CDR1 MDHEN, CDR2 SYDVKM. Deletions cut 5 bases from V and 7 bases from J, with 17 bases between. The CDR3, as DNA: TGTGCCAGCAGTCCACCACTGGGTTTCAGTGGCTACACCTTC. As protein: CASSPPLGFSGYTF.

This chain joins TRBV28 and TRBJ1-2; D is uncertain. Germline V gene sequence: CDR1 MDHEN, CDR2 SYDVKM. This CDR3 is built from 11 residues. Trimming removed 1 base from V and 10 bases from J, with 7 bases in between. Here the CDR3 DNA reads TGTGCCAGCAGTTTATCGGACTACTACACCTTC. Its protein is CASSLSDYYTF.

This clonotype has ten or more counts. DNA of the CDR3: TGTGCCAGCAGCCCCACGGTTCGTAATTCACCCCTCCACTTT. Its protein is CASSPTVRNSPLHF. This rearrangement joins TRBV11-2 to TRBJ1-6; no reliable D call. Per germline, CDR1 SGHAT and CDR2 FQNNGV. This CDR3 contains 14 residues. The V and J ends lost 5 bases and 6 bases respectively, with 11 bases between them.

This clonotype was counted ten times or more. The chain uses TRBV29-1 and TRBJ2-7, with D perhaps matching TRBD1 (6 bases). This CDR3 is 13 amino acids long. Trimming cost V 4 bases and J 0 bases, with 10 bases left between them. Per germline, CDR1 SQVTM and CDR2 ANQGSEA. CDR3 sequence: CSVARDTSYEQYF. Written as DNA, the CDR3 is TGCAGCGTTGCACGGGACACCTCCTACGAGCAGTACTTC.

The chain has TRBV27 and TRBJ1-1; D is uncertain. The CDR3 runs to 13 residues. Germline CDR1 is MNHEY and CDR2 is SMNVEV (reference sequence). Trimming took off 6 bases at V and 4 bases at J, with 12 bases between the two ends. The CDR3 region is CASSPLLGTEAFF. The CDR3 region has the DNA TGTGCCAGCAGCCCCCTTTTGGGCACTGAAGCTTTCTTT.

As to this clonotype: At one of its ends the junction is not consistent with the germline gene, which may arise from a read error. J is TRBJ2-3 and V is TRBV29-1, with D possibly matching TRBD1 (5 bases). The V gene's germline CDR1 is SQVTM and CDR2 ANQGSEA. This CDR3 has 15 residues. The CDR3, as DNA: TGCAGCGCTGAAATCCCGACAGTGAGCACAGATACGCAGTATTTT. Amino acids: CSAEIPTVSTDTQYF.

Many counts were recorded for this clonotype. The chain combines TRBV5-1 with TRBJ2-5, with D tentatively TRBD2 (6 bases). Looked up from germline, CDR1 is SGHRS and CDR2 is YFSETQ. Trimming left V 2 bases short and J 8 bases short, with 16 bases between. This CDR3 contains 14 residues. Here the CDR3 DNA reads TGCGCCAGCAGCTTAGAACTAGCCACTCATACCCAGTACTTC. It translates to CASSLELATHTQYF.

The CDR3: CASSFIGDYEQYF. CDR3 DNA sequence: TGTGCCAGTAGTTTCATTGGAGACTACGAGCAGTACTTC. This sequence joins TRBV19 and TRBJ2-7; no clear D. The CDR3 totals 13 residues. V was trimmed by 5 bases and J by 3 bases, leaving 11 bases between them. Germline lookup yields CDR1 LNHDA and CDR2 SQIVND (reference sequence).

The DNA for the CDR3 is TGTGCCAGCTCACCGGATTTGGCGGAAGCTTTCTTT. The encoded protein is CASSPDLAEAFF. The chain combines TRBV18 with TRBJ1-1; D is unclear. V lost 3 bases and J 8 bases, leaving 10 bases between the germline ends. The CDR3 is made up of 12 amino acids. The germline V gene encodes CDR1 KGHSH and CDR2 LQKENI.

Remarks on this clonotype: Given a much more abundant clone one base away, this may be a read error. The chain couples TRBV12-3 or TRBV12-4 to TRBJ1-5, with 7 bases identical to TRBD1. There are 13 residues in the CDR3. CDR3 nucleotide sequence: TGTGTCAGCATGGAGGGGGCGAGTCAGCCCCAGCATTTT. Residues: CVSMEGASQPQHF.

This clonotype has more than one count but fewer than ten. This chain joins TRBV29-1 and TRBJ2-1; maybe TRBD2 (7 bases). From germline, CDR1 is SQVTM and CDR2 ANQGSEA. The V and J ends lost 7 bases and 7 bases respectively, with 20 bases between them. The CDR3 consists of 14 residues. CDR3 loop: CSELGGGSYNEQFF. The CDR3 nucleotides read TGCAGCGAATTGGGGGGGGGCTCGTATAATGAGCAGTTCTTC.

On this clonotype itself: A much larger clonotype is one base distant, so this may be a read error. The chain links TRBV7-6 to TRBJ2-1; D is perhaps TRBD2 (6 bases). Germline V gene data show CDR1 as SGHVS and CDR2 as FNYEAQ. CDR3 length: 14 amino acids. CDR3 DNA: TGTGTCAGCAGTCCGTCGGGGGTCTACAATGAGCAGTTCTTC. Residues: CVSSPSGVYNEQFF.

This clonotype was detected many times. V gene TRBV20-1 combines with J gene TRBJ2-5; weak D call: TRBD2 (5 bases). The germline V gene encodes CDR1 DFQATT and CDR2 SNEGSKA (reference sequence). V was clipped by 0 bases and J by 2 bases, with 10 bases between them. This CDR3 comprises 14 residues. The DNA for the CDR3 is TGCAGTGCTAGAGATGCGACTATTCAAGAGACCCAGTACTTC. It codes for CSARDATIQETQYF.

This clonotype was counted many times. The V gene is TRBV5-1, the J gene TRBJ2-7; D perhaps matches TRBD1 (5 bases). CDR1 and CDR2 from the germline V gene are SGHRS and YFSETQ. The CDR3 covers 14 residues. Trimming stripped 0 bases from V and 4 bases from J, with 11 bases between. The CDR3 reads CASSLGTSPYEQYF. The CDR3 DNA is TGCGCCAGCAGCTTGGGGACATCCCCATACGAGCAGTACTTC. Complete variable domain (other parts from reference TRBV5-1 and TRBJ2-7): KAGVTQTPRYLIKTRGQQVTLSCSPISGHRSVSWYQQTPGQGLQFLFEYFSETQRNKGNFPGRFSGRQFSNSRSEMNVSTLELGDSALYLCASSLGTSPYEQYFGPGTRLTVT.

The table lists this clonotype with a few counts. The CDR3 region has the DNA TGTGCCAGCAGTTCCGGGAGGGGGGGTAGCTCCTACGAGCAGTACTTC. Amino acids: CASSSGRGGSSYEQYF. The V and J genes are TRBV12-3 or TRBV12-4 and TRBJ2-7; 8 nucleotides align to TRBD2. V gave up 4 bases and J gave up 0 bases; unmatched junction bases: 8. The CDR3 contains 16 residues.

Worth noting for this clonotype: Being one base from a much bigger clone, this may be a read error. The chain joins TRBV7-2 to TRBJ2-7; D gene uncertain. TRBJ2-1 matches the DNA end more closely, so the J call is doubtful. From germline, CDR1 is SGHTA and CDR2 FQGNSA. There are 13 residues in the CDR3. The CDR3 DNA sequence: TGTGCCAGCACCCCCAGCAGCTCCTACGAGCAGTTCTTC. Protein sequence: CASTPSSSYEQFF.

The genes are TRBV5-5 and TRBJ2-3; D unresolved. The CDR3 consists of 13 residues. Per germline, CDR1 SGHKS and CDR2 YYEKEE (reference sequence). With 2 bases removed from V and 10 bases from J, the gap between germline ends came to 14 bases. The CDR3 DNA reads TGTGCCAGCAGCTTCGCGTTGGTAGAGCCGCAGTATTTT. This sequence encodes CASSFALVEPQYF.

A remark on this clonotype: A read error may account for a junction end that differs from germline. V is TRBV5-5 and J is TRBJ2-3; D is undetermined. CDR3 length: 12 residues. In germline, CDR1 is SGHKS, CDR2 YYEKEE (reference sequence). The CDR3 reads CARSLGVDTQYF. The DNA for the CDR3 is TGTGCCCGCAGCTTAGGAGTAGATACGCAGTATTTT.